These 5 T cell receptor beta chains were sequenced from one sample in a study of blood T cells in healthy people across ages. The use of a sample-barcoded 5' primer and a J-beta primer mix characterized a second PCR of roughly 6 to 12 cycles. One entry per CDR3 protein results from TCRdb running MiXCR on the 5' RACE reads. The table lists hundreds of thousands of distinct CDR3 sequences, around two fifths of them singletons. The specimen sequenced was blood. The source of these receptors is a man between 60 and 75 years old in good health.

The chain recombines TRBV5-5 with TRBJ2-1; 10 bases fit TRBD1. The J call may be wrong; the DNA end is better matched by TRBJ2-7. The length of the CDR3 is 17 residues. CDR1 is SGHKS and CDR2 is YYEKEE in the germline V gene (reference sequence). CDR3 protein: CASSQLPGTGAYNGQYF. CDR3 in DNA: TGTGCCAGCAGTCAATTACCAGGGACAGGGGCCTACAATGGGCAGTACTTC.

This chain links TRBV18 with TRBJ2-7; D is undetermined. Germline assignment: CDR1 KGHSH and CDR2 LQKENI. CDR3 size: 13 residues. V lost 1 base to trimming and J lost 5 bases, with 9 bases between them. As DNA, the CDR3 is TGTGCCAGCTCACCACTTGTCTTCGACGAGCAGTACTTC. Translating it yields CASSPLVFDEQYF.

The chain couples TRBV5-1 to TRBJ2-1, with D unresolved. The CDR3 runs to 15 residues. Germline V CDR1 and CDR2: SGHRS, YFSETQ. V was pared by 0 bases and J by 0 bases, with 7 bases between. The CDR3 region has the DNA TGCGCCAGCAGCTTGGTGATCAGCTCCTACAATGAGCAGTTCTTC. Translating gives CASSLVISSYNEQFF.

A few counts support this clonotype. The chain links TRBV10-3 to TRBJ2-2, with unresolved D. CDR3 length equals 13 residues. From germline, CDR1 is ENHRY and CDR2 SYGVKD. Between the trimmed V and J ends, which lost 0 bases and 8 bases, there was a span of 7 bases. This CDR3 reads CAISESKTGELFF. CDR3 coding DNA: TGTGCCATCAGTGAGTCGAAAACGGGGGAGCTGTTTTTT.

This clonotype showed up just once. The chain has TRBV6-2 or TRBV6-3 and TRBJ2-1; 8 nucleotides match TRBD1. CDR1 and CDR2 from the germline V gene are MNHEY and SVGEGT. J lost 13 bases, V lost 6 bases, and 14 bases had no gene match. This CDR3 contains 14 residues. The CDR3 sequence: CASRSGGLGNIQFF. The CDR3 DNA sequence: TGTGCCAGCAGGTCAGGGGGCTTAGGAAACATTCAGTTCTTC.